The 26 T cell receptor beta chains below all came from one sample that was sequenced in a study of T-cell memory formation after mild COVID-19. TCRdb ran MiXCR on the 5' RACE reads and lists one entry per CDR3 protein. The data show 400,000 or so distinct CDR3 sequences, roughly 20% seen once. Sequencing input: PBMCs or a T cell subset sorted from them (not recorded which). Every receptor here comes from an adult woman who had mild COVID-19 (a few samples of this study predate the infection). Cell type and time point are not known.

CDR3 nucleotides: TGTGCCATCAGTGAGTCGGTGAAGGGTGAAACTGAAGCTTTCTTT. Residues: CAISESVKGETEAFF. The rearrangement joins TRBV10-3 to TRBJ1-1; D remains unclear. Trimming took off 0 bases at V and 5 bases at J, with 13 bases between the two ends. The germline gives CDR1 ENHRY, CDR2 SYGVKD. CDR3 length: 15 residues.

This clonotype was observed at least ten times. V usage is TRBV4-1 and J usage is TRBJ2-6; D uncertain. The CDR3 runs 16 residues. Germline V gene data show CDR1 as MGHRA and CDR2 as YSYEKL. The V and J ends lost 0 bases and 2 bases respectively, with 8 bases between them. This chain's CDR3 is CASSQEVWAGANVLTF. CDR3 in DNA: TGCGCCAGCAGCCAAGAAGTGTGGGCTGGGGCCAACGTCCTGACTTTC.

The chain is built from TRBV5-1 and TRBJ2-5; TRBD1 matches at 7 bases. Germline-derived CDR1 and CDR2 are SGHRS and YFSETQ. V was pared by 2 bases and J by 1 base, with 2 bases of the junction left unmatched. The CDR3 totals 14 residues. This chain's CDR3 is CASSFGDSQETQYF. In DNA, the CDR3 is TGCGCCAGCAGCTTTGGGGACAGCCAAGAGACCCAGTACTTC.

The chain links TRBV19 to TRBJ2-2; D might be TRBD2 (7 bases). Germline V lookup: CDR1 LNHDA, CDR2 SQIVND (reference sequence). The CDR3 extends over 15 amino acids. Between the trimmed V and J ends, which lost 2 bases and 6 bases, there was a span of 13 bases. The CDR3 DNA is TGTGCCAGTAGTATACCGGGGGGCTTTGCCGGGGAGCTGTTTTTT. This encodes CASSIPGGFAGELFF.

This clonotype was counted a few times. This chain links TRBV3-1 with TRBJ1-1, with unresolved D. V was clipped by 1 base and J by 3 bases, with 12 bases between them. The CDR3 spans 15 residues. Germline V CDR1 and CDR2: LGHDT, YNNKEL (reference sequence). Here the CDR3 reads CASSQGWVGYTEAFF. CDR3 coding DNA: TGTGCCAGCAGCCAAGGTTGGGTAGGGTACACTGAAGCTTTCTTT.

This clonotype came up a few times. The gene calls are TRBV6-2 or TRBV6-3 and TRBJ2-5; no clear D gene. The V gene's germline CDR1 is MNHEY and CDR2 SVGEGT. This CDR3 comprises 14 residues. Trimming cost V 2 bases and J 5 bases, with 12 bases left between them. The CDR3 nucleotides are TGTGCCAGCAGTTACAGCGCCCCGGCGGAGACCCAGTACTTC. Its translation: CASSYSAPAETQYF.

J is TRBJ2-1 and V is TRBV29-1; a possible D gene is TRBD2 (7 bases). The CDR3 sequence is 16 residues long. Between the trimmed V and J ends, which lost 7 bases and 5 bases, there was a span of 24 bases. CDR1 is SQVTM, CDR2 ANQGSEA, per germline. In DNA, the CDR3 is TGCAGCGCCCTCACACCGGGGAGGGGGGCTAACAATGAGCAGTTCTTC. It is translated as CSALTPGRGANNEQFF.

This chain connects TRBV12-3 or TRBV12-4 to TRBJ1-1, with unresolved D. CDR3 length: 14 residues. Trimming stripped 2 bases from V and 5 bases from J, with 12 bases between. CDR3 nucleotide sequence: TGTGCCAGCAGTTTACGAAAAACGGGAACTGAAGCTTTCTTT. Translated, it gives CASSLRKTGTEAFF.

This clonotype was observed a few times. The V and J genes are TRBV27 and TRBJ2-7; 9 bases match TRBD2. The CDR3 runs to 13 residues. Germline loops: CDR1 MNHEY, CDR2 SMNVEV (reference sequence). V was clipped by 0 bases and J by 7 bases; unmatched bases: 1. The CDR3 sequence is CASSLSGLAEQYF. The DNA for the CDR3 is TGTGCCAGCAGTTTATCCGGACTAGCGGAGCAGTACTTC.

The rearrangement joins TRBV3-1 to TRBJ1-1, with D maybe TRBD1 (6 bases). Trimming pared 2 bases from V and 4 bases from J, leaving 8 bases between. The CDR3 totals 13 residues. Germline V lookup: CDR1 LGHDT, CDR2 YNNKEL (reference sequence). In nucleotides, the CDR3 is TGTGCCAGCAGCCAACACAGGGCCACTGAAGCTTTCTTT. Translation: CASSQHRATEAFF.

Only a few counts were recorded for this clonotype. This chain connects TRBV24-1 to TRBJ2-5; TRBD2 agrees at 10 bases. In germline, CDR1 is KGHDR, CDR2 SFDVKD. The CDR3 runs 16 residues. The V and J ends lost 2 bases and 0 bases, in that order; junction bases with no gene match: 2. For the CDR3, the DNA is TGTGCCACCAGTGATTGGGGGACTAGCGACCAAGAGACCCAGTACTTC. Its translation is CATSDWGTSDQETQYF.

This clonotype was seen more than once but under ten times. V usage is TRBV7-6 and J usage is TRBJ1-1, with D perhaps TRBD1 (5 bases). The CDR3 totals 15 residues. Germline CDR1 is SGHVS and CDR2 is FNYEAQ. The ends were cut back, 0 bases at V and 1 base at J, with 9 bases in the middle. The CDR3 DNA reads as TGTGCCAGCAGCTTAGCCAGAGGGGAGAACACTGAAGCTTTCTTT. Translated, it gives CASSLARGENTEAFF.

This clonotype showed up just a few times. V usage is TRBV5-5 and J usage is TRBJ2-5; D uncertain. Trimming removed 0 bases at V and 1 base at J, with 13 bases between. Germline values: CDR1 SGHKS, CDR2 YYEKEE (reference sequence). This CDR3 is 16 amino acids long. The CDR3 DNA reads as TGTGCCAGCAGCTTGGCCCTTTCGCCGGGCCAAGAGACCCAGTACTTC. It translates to CASSLALSPGQETQYF.

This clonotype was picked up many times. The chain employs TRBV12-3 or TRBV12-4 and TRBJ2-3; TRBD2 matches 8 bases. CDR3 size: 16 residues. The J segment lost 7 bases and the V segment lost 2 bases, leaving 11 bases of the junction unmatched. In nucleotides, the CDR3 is TGTGCCAGCAGTTTAACCCCAGCGGGAGAGGATTATACGCAGTATTTT. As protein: CASSLTPAGEDYTQYF.

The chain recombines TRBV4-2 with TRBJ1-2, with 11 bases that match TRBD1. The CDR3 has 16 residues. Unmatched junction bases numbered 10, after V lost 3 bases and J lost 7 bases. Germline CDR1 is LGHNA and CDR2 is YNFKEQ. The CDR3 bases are TGTGCCAGCAGCCAGGACAGGGGGCCCTTAACGGGTGGCTACACCTTC. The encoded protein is CASSQDRGPLTGGYTF.

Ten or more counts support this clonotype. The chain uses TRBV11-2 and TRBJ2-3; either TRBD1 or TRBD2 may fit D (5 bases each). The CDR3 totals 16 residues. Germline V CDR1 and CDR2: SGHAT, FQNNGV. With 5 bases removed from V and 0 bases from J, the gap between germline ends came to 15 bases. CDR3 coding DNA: TGTGCCAGCAGCCCGAGGGGCCGCGGAAGCACAGATACGCAGTATTTT. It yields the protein CASSPRGRGSTDTQYF.

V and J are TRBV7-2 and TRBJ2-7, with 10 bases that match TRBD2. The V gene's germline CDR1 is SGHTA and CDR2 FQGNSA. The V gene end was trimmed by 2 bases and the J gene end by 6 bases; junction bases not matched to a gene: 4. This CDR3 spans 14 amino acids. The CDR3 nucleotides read TGTGCCAGCAGCTTATCACTAGCGGGATCCGAGCAGTACTTC. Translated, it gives CASSLSLAGSEQYF.

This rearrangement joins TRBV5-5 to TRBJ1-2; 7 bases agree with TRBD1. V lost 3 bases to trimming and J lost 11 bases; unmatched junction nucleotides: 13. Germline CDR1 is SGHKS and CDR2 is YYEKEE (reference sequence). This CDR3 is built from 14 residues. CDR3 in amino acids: CASSSTGASMWYTF. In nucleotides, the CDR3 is TGTGCCAGCAGCTCAACAGGGGCCTCTATGTGGTACACCTTC. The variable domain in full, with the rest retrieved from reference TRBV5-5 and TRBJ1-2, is DAGVTQSPTHLIKTRGQQVTLRCSPISGHKSVSWYQQVLGQGPQFIFQYYEKEERGRGNFPDRFSARQFPNYSSELNVNALLLGDSALYLCASSSTGASMWYTFGSGTRLTVV.

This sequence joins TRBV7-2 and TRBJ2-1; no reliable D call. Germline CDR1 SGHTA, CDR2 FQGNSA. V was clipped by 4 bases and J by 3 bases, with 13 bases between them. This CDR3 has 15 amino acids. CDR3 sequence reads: CASSSVTNRYNEQFF. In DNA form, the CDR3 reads TGTGCCAGCAGCTCGGTCACTAATCGCTACAATGAGCAGTTCTTC.

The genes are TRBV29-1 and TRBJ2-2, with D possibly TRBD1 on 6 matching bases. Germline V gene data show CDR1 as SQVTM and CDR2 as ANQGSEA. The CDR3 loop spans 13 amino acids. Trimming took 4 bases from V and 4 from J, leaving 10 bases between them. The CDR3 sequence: CSVGTAPTGELFF. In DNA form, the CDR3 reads TGCAGCGTTGGGACAGCCCCCACCGGGGAGCTGTTTTTT.

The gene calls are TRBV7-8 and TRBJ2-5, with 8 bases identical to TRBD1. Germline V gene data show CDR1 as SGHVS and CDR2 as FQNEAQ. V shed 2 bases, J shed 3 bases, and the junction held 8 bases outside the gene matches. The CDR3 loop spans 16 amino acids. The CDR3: CASSLTTGGWEETQYF. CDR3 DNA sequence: TGTGCCAGCAGCTTAACCACAGGGGGTTGGGAAGAGACCCAGTACTTC.

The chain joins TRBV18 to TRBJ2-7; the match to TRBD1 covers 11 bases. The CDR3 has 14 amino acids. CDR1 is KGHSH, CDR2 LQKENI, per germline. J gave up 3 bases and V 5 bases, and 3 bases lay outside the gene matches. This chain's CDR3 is CASSRTGGDYEQYF. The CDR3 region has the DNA TGTGCCAGCTCAAGGACAGGGGGCGACTACGAGCAGTACTTC.

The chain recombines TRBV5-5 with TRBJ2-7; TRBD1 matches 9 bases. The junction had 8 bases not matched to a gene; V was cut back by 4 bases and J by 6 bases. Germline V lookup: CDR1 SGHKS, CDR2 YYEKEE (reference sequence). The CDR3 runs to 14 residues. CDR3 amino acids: CASSIRDRASEQYF. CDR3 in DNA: TGTGCCAGCAGCATCCGGGACAGGGCGTCCGAGCAGTACTTC. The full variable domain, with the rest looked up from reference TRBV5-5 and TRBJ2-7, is DAGVTQSPTHLIKTRGQQVTLRCSPISGHKSVSWYQQVLGQGPQFIFQYYEKEERGRGNFPDRFSARQFPNYSSELNVNALLLGDSALYLCASSIRDRASEQYFGPGTRLTVT.

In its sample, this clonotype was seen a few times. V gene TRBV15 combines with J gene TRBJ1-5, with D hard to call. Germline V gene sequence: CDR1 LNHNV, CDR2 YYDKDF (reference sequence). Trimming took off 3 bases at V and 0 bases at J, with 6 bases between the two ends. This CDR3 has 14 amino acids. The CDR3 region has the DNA TGTGCCACCAGCAGGGGTGATAGCAATCAGCCCCAGCATTTT. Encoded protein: CATSRGDSNQPQHF.

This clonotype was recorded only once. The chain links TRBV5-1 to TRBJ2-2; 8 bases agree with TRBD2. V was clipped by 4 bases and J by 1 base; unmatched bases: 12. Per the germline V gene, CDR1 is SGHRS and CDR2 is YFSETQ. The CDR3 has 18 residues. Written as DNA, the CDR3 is TGCGCCAGCAGCACCGGGGGGGCAGAGACCTTGAACACCGGGGAGCTGTTTTTT. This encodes CASSTGGAETLNTGELFF.

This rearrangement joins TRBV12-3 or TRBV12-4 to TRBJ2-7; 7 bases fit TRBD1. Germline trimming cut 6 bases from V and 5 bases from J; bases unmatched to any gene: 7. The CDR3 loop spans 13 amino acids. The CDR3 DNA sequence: TGTGCCAGCAGCCCGACAGGGCCCGACGAGCAGTACTTC. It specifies CASSPTGPDEQYF.